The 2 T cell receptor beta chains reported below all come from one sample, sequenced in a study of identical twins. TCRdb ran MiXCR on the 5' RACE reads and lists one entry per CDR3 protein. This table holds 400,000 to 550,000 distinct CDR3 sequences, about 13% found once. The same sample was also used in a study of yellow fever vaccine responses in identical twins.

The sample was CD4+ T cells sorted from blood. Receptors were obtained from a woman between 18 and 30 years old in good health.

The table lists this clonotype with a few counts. The CDR3 reads CASSESYIRTQYF. The CDR3 DNA reads TGTGCCAGCAGTGAATCATACATCCGTACGCAGTATTTT. The V and J genes are TRBV25-1 and TRBJ2-3; the D is unclear. The CDR3 loop spans 13 amino acids. Per germline, CDR1 MGHDK and CDR2 SYGVNS. V lost 1 base and J lost 8, with 10 bases in between.

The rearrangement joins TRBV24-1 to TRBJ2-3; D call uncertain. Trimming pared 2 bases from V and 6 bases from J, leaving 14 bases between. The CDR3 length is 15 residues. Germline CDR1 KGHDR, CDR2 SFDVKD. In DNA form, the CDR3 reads TGTGCCACCAGTGATTACCGCGAGGCACGGGATACGCAGTATTTT. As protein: CATSDYREARDTQYF.